This TCR beta chain came from a study of cytomegalovirus exposure and HLA in healthy donors. Study observations and caveats: Presence/absence results assume similar sequencing depth per donor, which may not hold.

As to this clone: Its specificity is unknown.

The PCR was carried out with 60 Vbeta primers and 13 Jbeta primers. Assay: immunoSEQ multiplex PCR; the TCRdb copy retains only in-frame clones and omits some. The sample has about 63,000 clones, over 60% seen once. This CDR3 is 16 amino acids long. Germline-derived CDR1 and CDR2 are LNHDA and SQIVND (reference sequence). The ends were cut back, 5 bases at V and 1 base at J, with 15 bases in the middle. Sequenced input: PBMCs. The J gene is TRBJ1-5, the V gene TRBV19; D is unresolved. The clonotype originates from a man aged 50-60 years in good health and CMV-seropositive. This CDR3 is CASSPVGGYSNQPQHF. CDR3 coding DNA: TGTGCCAGTAGTCCTGTGGGAGGGTACAGCAATCAGCCCCAGCATTTT.